This is a list of T cell receptor beta chains from one sample in a study of Ad26.COV2.S vaccination and SARS-CoV-2 variants. The data were produced by immunoSEQ multiplex PCR, yet TCRdb's version contains in-frame clones alone and is incomplete. The table shows 430,000 or so clones, with 80% to 95% occurring only once. The sequencing used peripheral blood, collected in a trial of Ad26.COV2.S vaccine versus placebo. The source of these receptors is a person between 18 and 65 years old who received the Ad26.COV2.S COVID-19 vaccine or a placebo. Both conserved end residues are trimmed from each CDR3. D genes are given only for firm matches. Clone size is stated in some rows and not others, as once, few, many or a class when expanded.

j_call,d_call,v_call,clone_size,cdr3_aa
TRBJ1-3,.,TRBV6-5,once,ASSTETGNTIY
TRBJ1-2,.,TRBV12-3/TRBV12-4,.,ASRHRVGYT
TRBJ2-6,.,TRBV9,.,ASSVPDRPRSGANVLT
TRBJ2-6,.,TRBV9,.,ASSVGWGVGTSGANVLT
TRBJ1-2,.,TRBV27,.,ASSLSSGYGYT
TRBJ2-7,TRBD2,TRBV6-1,.,ASSGTRASEIVYEQY
TRBJ2-7,TRBD1,TRBV2,.,ASSGTGGYEQY
TRBJ2-1,TRBD2,TRBV4-1,.,ASSRQTSGANYNEQF
TRBJ2-5,.,TRBV29-1,.,SVELRGGGETQY
TRBJ1-2,.,TRBV3-1/TRBV3-2,once,ASSQDTGNGYT
TRBJ2-3,.,TRBV30,.,AWSSPTGISTDTQY
TRBJ1-3,.,TRBV7-8,.,ASSLSRSGNTIY
TRBJ2-7,.,TRBV19,.,ASTLLAESYEQY
TRBJ1-5,.,TRBV24-1,once,ATSAGEHQPQH
TRBJ2-2,.,TRBV7-8,.,ASSARPGGPYTGELF
TRBJ2-3,TRBD2,TRBV5-5,.,ASSPTSGRGRTQY
TRBJ1-3,TRBD1,TRBV19,.,ASSVPGGFGNTIY
TRBJ2-2,.,TRBV19,.,ASRWGRGRTGELF
TRBJ2-5,TRBD1,TRBV4-2,.,ASSQDGQAQETQY
TRBJ2-5,TRBD2,TRBV5-6,.,ASSFTSGRLAGETQY
TRBJ1-1,.,TRBV5-4,.,ASSSRRGGTEAF
TRBJ2-1,TRBD2,TRBV5-4,.,ASSLEGSPSGVYNEQF
TRBJ1-1,.,TRBV12-5,.,ASGFSLLVPEAF
TRBJ1-5,.,TRBV15,.,ATSRTPGEGQPQH
TRBJ2-5,.,TRBV5-1,.,ASSLGTGVGETQY
TRBJ2-7,.,TRBV4-1,.,ASSSTADNAYEQY
TRBJ2-5,TRBD2,TRBV19,.,ASNQRGDETQY
TRBJ2-7,.,TRBV7-2,.,ASSLISSSYEQY
TRBJ1-4,.,TRBV28,.,ASSLPGDSEKLF
TRBJ2-2,TRBD2,TRBV5-4,.,ASSAFGTSGNTGELF
TRBJ2-2,TRBD1,TRBV19,.,ASSIQTRGQGTGELF
TRBJ2-7,.,TRBV5-6,.,ASSWQGGSSYEQY
TRBJ2-1,.,TRBV6-5,once,ASSAEGYNEQF
TRBJ2-1,TRBD2,TRBV7-2,.,ASSSSPGTSVYNEQF
TRBJ2-3,TRBD2,TRBV10-3,.,AISLAGTDTQY
TRBJ2-7,.,TRBV7-9,.,ASSTSPSYEQY
TRBJ2-2,.,TRBV21-1,.,ASPFPGTGVTGELF
TRBJ1-3,.,TRBV27,.,ASSLGGFGNTIY
TRBJ2-7,.,TRBV4-3,.,ASSQDRTEPYEQY
TRBJ2-7,TRBD2,TRBV27,.,ASHPGGDYEQY
TRBJ2-7,.,TRBV19,.,ASSAGASYEQY
TRBJ1-5,.,TRBV6-5,once,ASSSGMGSNQPQH
TRBJ1-2,.,TRBV5-1,.,ASSTDMNYGYT
TRBJ1-1,.,TRBV30,.,AWITGPVGTEAF
TRBJ2-1,.,TRBV10-3,.,AISDRGHLNNEQF
TRBJ1-5,TRBD1,TRBV6-5,few,ASRPGTGNQPQH
TRBJ1-6,.,TRBV6-5,.,AGEISSYNSPLH
TRBJ2-3,TRBD2,TRBV28,.,ASSLNGLAELLLGSDTQY
TRBJ1-5,.,TRBV2,.,ASSDRANQPQH